This T cell receptor (beta chain) was recorded in a study of OX40 agonist ivuxolimab in advanced cancers. Background on the study: Given to patients was ivuxolimab, an agonistic anti-OX40 (CD134) antibody. Those enrolled were 80% to 85% male, with a mean age of approximately 60 years and ages from roughly 20 to 90. Study outcomes and limitations: Antigens targeted by the expanded peripheral T cells were not determined. Dose levels from 0.1 to 3.0 mg/kg saw CD4+ and CD8+ blood T cells expand clonally by week 6.

A note on this clone: The antigen is undetermined.

V shed 0 bases and J shed 0 bases, with 9 bases lying between them. Germline V gives CDR1 SGDLS, CDR2 YYNGEE. The CDR3 is 15 amino acids. Sequencing was performed with immunoSEQ multiplex PCR; in TCRdb, only in-frame clones are kept and a portion is missing. In the table there are tens of thousands of clones, about 80% of which are singletons. The chain carries TRBV9 and TRBJ1-1, with D possibly being TRBD1 (6 bases). Sequences were derived from CD4+ or CD8+ T cells sorted from blood, sampled in a trial of the OX40 agonist ivuxolimab. The sequence was obtained from an adult with an advanced solid tumor such as melanoma, head and neck, liver or kidney cancer. The CDR3 here is CASSVGGGMNTEAFF. The CDR3 bases are TGTGCCAGCAGCGTAGGAGGGGGGATGAACACTGAAGCTTTCTTT.